The clone carrying this TCR beta chain appeared a single time. Its matching antigen is unknown. This entry comes from a study of long-term antiretroviral therapy in people with HIV. General study points: Diversity remained lower than transplant donor controls, even though it increased after ART. Sampling of blood ran from the mid-2000s to the late 2010s, and older ART regimens were possibly in use.

Assay version v3.0 of immunoSEQ was used, and it was run at survey level. Produced via immunoSEQ multiplex PCR; TCRdb's table is partial and in-frame only. The table records 30,000 to 40,000 clones, roughly 80% of them present only once. Every donor contributed at least one pre-ART and at least two post-ART PBMC samples. Specimens retained roughly 1-11 million cryopreserved PBMC preceding DNA extraction. The starting material was unsorted PBMCs, obtained 1.9 years after starting antiretroviral therapy. The sequence came from a man aged 18 to 29 with HIV.

The CDR3 DNA follows: TGTGCCAGCAGTTACATCCGAAGAAACACCATATATTTT. Protein: CASSYIRRNTIYF. The V call is TRBV6-6, the J call TRBJ1-3; D not resolved. Germline CDR1 and CDR2: MNHNY and SVGAGI (reference sequence). The CDR3 runs 13 residues. The V end lost 2 bases, the J end lost 5 bases, and 7 bases lay between the germline ends.